Presented here are 28 T cell receptor beta chains from one specimen sequenced in a study of neurological immune-mediated disorders. TCRdb analysed the 5' RACE reads with MiXCR anew, one entry per CDR3 protein. The repertoire has 39,000 or so distinct CDR3 sequences, nearly 5% of them found once; the top ten carry approximately 8.8%. Specimen: CD4+ T cells from blood. All receptors derive from a man aged 18 to 30 in good health.

This clonotype was seen repeatedly, ten times or more. V usage is TRBV18 and J usage is TRBJ1-4; tentatively, D is TRBD1 (6 bases). The CDR3 covers 15 residues. From germline, CDR1 is KGHSH and CDR2 LQKENI. Trimming cost V 3 bases and J 7 bases, with 15 bases left between them. CDR3 bases: TGTGCCAGCTCACCTCAACAGGGAAGGAGTGAAAAACTGTTTTTT. Translating gives CASSPQQGRSEKLFF.

This clonotype has a count of ten or more. V usage is TRBV6-5 and J usage is TRBJ1-5; 9 nucleotides align to TRBD1. The CDR3 totals 15 residues. J gave up 5 bases and V 2 bases, and 4 bases lay outside the gene matches. The germline gives CDR1 MNHEY, CDR2 SVGAGI. The CDR3 DNA follows: TGTGCCAGCAGTTACACAGGGGGCGCGGATCAGCCCCAGCATTTT. This encodes CASSYTGGADQPQHF.

This clonotype has a count of ten or more. The chain is built from TRBV18 and TRBJ1-5, with unresolved D. V gave up 2 bases and J gave up 4 bases, with 6 bases separating them. The CDR3 contains 13 residues. CDR1 KGHSH and CDR2 LQKENI come from the germline V gene. CDR3 region: CASSPYENQPQHF. The CDR3 nucleotides are TGTGCCAGCTCACCATATGAGAATCAGCCCCAGCATTTT.

There are many counts of this clonotype. V gene TRBV5-1 combines with J gene TRBJ1-2; 10 bases align to TRBD1. This CDR3 region has 15 residues. Losses at the gene ends were 4 bases for V and 2 bases for J; bases not matched to a gene: 5. Germline assignment: CDR1 SGHRS and CDR2 YFSETQ. DNA for the CDR3: TGCGCCAGCAGCACCGGGGACAGGGGAAACTATGGCTACACCTTC. Translation gives CASSTGDRGNYGYTF.

This clonotype was seen many times. The V and J genes are TRBV12-3 or TRBV12-4 and TRBJ2-2; 9 nucleotides align to TRBD1. The CDR3 contains 15 residues. After removal of 6 bases from V and 7 bases from J, the junction contained 9 bases not matched to a gene. The CDR3 spells CASSRNRGRGGELFF. CDR3 DNA sequence: TGTGCCAGCAGCCGCAACAGGGGGCGCGGCGGGGAGCTGTTTTTT.

This clonotype appeared many times. V gene TRBV14 combines with J gene TRBJ1-3; D not certain. Germline V gene data show CDR1 as SGHDN and CDR2 as FVKESK. The V end was cut by 4 bases, the J end by 0 bases, with 13 bases between. The CDR3 covers 16 residues. CDR3 nucleotide sequence: TGTGCCAGCAGCCTCATGGTTCAGGCCTCTGGAAACACCATATATTTT. It encodes CASSLMVQASGNTIYF.

This clonotype was seen at least ten times. The rearrangement uses TRBV20-1 and TRBJ2-3, with D hard to call. Trimming took off 7 bases at V and 4 bases at J, with 9 bases between the two ends. From germline, CDR1 is DFQATT and CDR2 SNEGSKA (reference sequence). This CDR3 is built from 11 residues. The CDR3 region has the DNA TGCAGTGAAGTCCGGGCAGATACGCAGTATTTT. Protein product: CSEVRADTQYF.

This clonotype was found many times. The J gene is TRBJ1-5, the V gene TRBV6-5; no clear D gene. This CDR3 region has 17 residues. With 6 bases removed from V and 2 bases from J, the gap between germline ends came to 20 bases. Germline lookup yields CDR1 MNHEY and CDR2 SVGAGI. CDR3 in amino acids: CASSPYGGGGGNQPQHF. Written as DNA, the CDR3 is TGTGCCAGCAGCCCATACGGAGGCGGTGGTGGCAATCAGCCCCAGCATTTT.

This clonotype has at least ten counts. The V call is TRBV9, the J call TRBJ2-1; no definite D call. Germline V CDR1 and CDR2: SGDLS, YYNGEE. V lost 0 bases, J lost 1 base, and 8 bases lay in between. The CDR3 is 15 amino acids. CDR3 sequence (DNA): TGTGCCAGCAGCGTAGGGTCATCTTCCTACAATGAGCAGTTCTTC. This translates into CASSVGSSSYNEQFF.

This clonotype was found many times. V and J are TRBV10-3 and TRBJ1-2; D gene uncertain. V lost 2 bases to trimming and J lost 8 bases, with 18 bases between them. The CDR3 loop spans 15 amino acids. From germline, CDR1 is ENHRY and CDR2 SYGVKD. CDR3 sequence (DNA): TGTGCCATCAGTGAGCCTGGCAGACTCATGGGGGGCTACACCTTC. Amino acids: CAISEPGRLMGGYTF.

This clonotype came up many times. CDR3 nucleotides: TGTGCCAGTAGCCGCGACAGGGGGACCACAGATACGCAGTATTTT. It yields the protein CASSRDRGTTDTQYF. The chain is built from TRBV19 and TRBJ2-3, with TRBD1 matching 9 bases. This CDR3 spans 15 amino acids. Trimming took 6 bases from V and 2 from J; bases not matched to a gene: 6. CDR1 is LNHDA and CDR2 is SQIVND in the germline V gene (reference sequence).

This clonotype was recorded at least ten times. The gene calls are TRBV20-1 and TRBJ2-7, with D possibly matching TRBD1 (5 bases). The CDR3 length is 13 residues. CDR1 and CDR2 from the germline V gene are DFQATT and SNEGSKA (reference sequence). V lost 1 base and J 4 bases, leaving 11 bases between the germline ends. The CDR3 DNA reads as TGCAGTGCTAGAGGCCAGGGAATTTACGAGCAGTACTTC. Translation gives CSARGQGIYEQYF.

Ten or more counts support this clonotype. The chain uses TRBV10-3 and TRBJ2-5, with D unresolved. V lost 4 bases and J lost 7, with 7 bases in between. The CDR3 consists of 11 residues. Germline CDR1 reads ENHRY; CDR2 reads SYGVKD. CDR3 sequence (DNA): TGTGCCATCAGTGTAGCAGGGACCCAGTACTTC. Translation: CAISVAGTQYF.

This clonotype has at least ten counts. V and J are TRBV7-2 and TRBJ1-4, with 11 nucleotides matching TRBD1. The germline V gene encodes CDR1 SGHTA and CDR2 FQGNSA. This CDR3 spans 15 amino acids. Germline trimming cut 1 base from V and 7 bases from J; bases unmatched to any gene: 2. The CDR3 is CASSLVGTGGEKLFF. The CDR3 coding sequence is TGTGCCAGCAGCTTAGTCGGGACAGGGGGTGAAAAACTGTTTTTT.

The table lists this clonotype with many counts. The chain combines TRBV18 with TRBJ1-2; maybe TRBD1 (6 bases). Trimming removed 2 bases at V and 0 bases at J, with 13 bases between. This CDR3 has 16 amino acids. In germline, CDR1 is KGHSH, CDR2 LQKENI. The CDR3 spells CASSPAGVYSNYGYTF. CDR3 in DNA: TGTGCCAGCTCACCAGCAGGGGTTTATTCTAACTATGGCTACACCTTC.

This clonotype occurred many times. The chain uses TRBV25-1 and TRBJ1-2; D call uncertain. This CDR3 region has 12 residues. Germline CDR1 and CDR2: MGHDK and SYGVNS. Trimming left V 6 bases short and J 1 base short, with 6 bases between. The CDR3: CASSDYNYGYTF. The CDR3, as DNA: TGTGCCAGCAGCGACTATAACTATGGCTACACCTTC.

This clonotype was found many times. This may be a read error: a much more frequent sequence differs by one nucleotide. The chain uses TRBV12-3 or TRBV12-4 and TRBJ2-5, with D unclear. This CDR3 contains 12 residues. Trimming removed 6 bases from V and 2 bases from J, with 7 bases in between. The CDR3 DNA follows: TGTGCCAGCAGCCGAGAACAAGAGACCCAGTACTTC. Its translation is CASSREQETQYF.

There are many counts of this clonotype. This chain joins TRBV12-3 or TRBV12-4 and TRBJ2-2, with 7 bases fitting TRBD1. The CDR3 spans 14 residues. V gave up 6 bases and J gave up 0 bases; unmatched junction bases: 1. The CDR3 sequence is CASRGTANTGELFF. The CDR3, as DNA: TGTGCCAGCAGAGGGACAGCGAACACCGGGGAGCTGTTTTTT.

This clonotype appeared a few times. This chain connects TRBV7-9 to TRBJ1-2; D is undetermined. Trimming pared 3 bases from V and 1 base from J, leaving 15 bases between. This CDR3 comprises 16 residues. Per the germline V gene, CDR1 is SEHNR and CDR2 is FQNEAQ (reference sequence). CDR3 region: CASSLGGGRFNYGYTF. The CDR3 coding sequence is TGTGCCAGCAGCTTGGGCGGAGGACGGTTTAACTATGGCTACACCTTC.

This clonotype was seen at least ten times. This chain links TRBV2 with TRBJ2-1, with TRBD2 identical over 10 bases. The length of the CDR3 is 14 residues. Germline V gives CDR1 SNHLY, CDR2 FYNNEI. Germline trimming cut 7 bases from V and 8 bases from J; bases unmatched to any gene: 8. DNA of the CDR3: TGTGCCAGCACCCCTGTAAGCGGGGGGGATGAGCAGTTCTTC. Translated, it gives CASTPVSGGDEQFF.

The chain links TRBV5-4 to TRBJ1-1; D is uncertain. Germline-derived CDR1 and CDR2 are SGHNT and YYREEE (reference sequence). There are 12 residues in the CDR3. The V end lost 4 bases, the J end lost 6 bases, and 10 bases lay between the germline ends. For the CDR3, the DNA is TGTGCCAGCAGCACCCCGGGCTCTGAAGCTTTCTTT. Protein product: CASSTPGSEAFF.

This chain joins TRBV6-1 and TRBJ1-6, with D perhaps matching TRBD1 (5 bases). The germline CDR1 and CDR2 sequences are MNHNS and SASEGT. Between the trimmed V and J ends, which lost 7 bases and 0 bases, there was a span of 22 bases. This CDR3 is built from 19 residues. The CDR3 spells CASNTMMRDGSSYNSPLHF. The CDR3 region has the DNA TGTGCCAGCAACACGATGATGCGGGACGGGAGCTCCTATAATTCACCCCTCCACTTT.

This clonotype was seen many times. V is TRBV29-1 and J is TRBJ1-2; TRBD1 might be the D (5 bases). The CDR3 is made up of 15 amino acids. V shed 7 bases and J shed 0 bases, with 18 bases lying between them. The germline V gene has CDR1 SQVTM and CDR2 ANQGSEA. Written as DNA, the CDR3 is TGCAGCGCCCAAGGGGAAGAGAATACTAACTATGGCTACACCTTC. As protein: CSAQGEENTNYGYTF.

This clonotype came up many times. The chain couples TRBV27 to TRBJ2-5; D is possibly TRBD1 or TRBD2 (7 bases each). The ends were cut back, 5 bases at V and 0 bases at J, with 22 bases in the middle. The CDR3 loop spans 18 amino acids. From germline, CDR1 is MNHEY and CDR2 SMNVEV (reference sequence). The CDR3 region is CASSPSTRQGGYQETQYF. The CDR3 DNA follows: TGTGCCAGCAGTCCCTCAACTCGACAGGGAGGGTACCAAGAGACCCAGTACTTC.

In its sample, this clonotype was seen many times. The chain employs TRBV6-6 and TRBJ1-5; 8 positions agree with TRBD1. Losses at the gene ends were 5 bases for V and 7 bases for J; bases not matched to a gene: 7. CDR1 is MNHNY and CDR2 is SVGAGI in the germline V gene (reference sequence). The CDR3 loop spans 14 amino acids. The CDR3 spells CASSTGQGSQPQHF. For the CDR3, the DNA is TGTGCCAGCAGTACAGGACAGGGTAGCCAGCCCCAGCATTTT.

This clonotype was picked up many times. The V call is TRBV29-1, the J call TRBJ2-3, with D perhaps TRBD1 or TRBD2 (6 bases each). CDR3 size: 13 residues. Looked up from germline, CDR1 is SQVTM and CDR2 is ANQGSEA. The V end lost 1 base, the J end lost 3 bases, and 8 bases lay between the germline ends. Written as DNA, the CDR3 is TGCAGCGTTGAAGGGGGGGCTACAGATACGCAGTATTTT. Protein: CSVEGGATDTQYF.

This clonotype ranks as medium-sized (0.01 to 0.1%). The CDR3 DNA sequence: TGTGCCATCAGGGGACAGGAAGGGGAGACCCAGTACTTC. This encodes CAIRGQEGETQYF. The V and J genes are TRBV10-3 and TRBJ2-5; 8 positions match TRBD1. CDR1 ENHRY and CDR2 SYGVKD come from the germline V gene. The V segment lost 6 bases and the J segment 5 bases; nucleotides outside the gene matches: 5. The CDR3 totals 13 residues.

This clonotype was seen repeatedly, ten times or more. CDR3 region: CASSSDRQDNEQFF. In DNA form, the CDR3 reads TGCGCCAGCAGCTCGGACAGGCAAGACAATGAGCAGTTCTTC. V gene TRBV5-1 combines with J gene TRBJ2-1; the match to TRBD1 covers 7 bases. CDR1 SGHRS and CDR2 YFSETQ come from the germline V gene. After removal of 3 bases from V and 5 bases from J, the junction contained 5 bases not matched to a gene. The CDR3 runs to 14 residues.